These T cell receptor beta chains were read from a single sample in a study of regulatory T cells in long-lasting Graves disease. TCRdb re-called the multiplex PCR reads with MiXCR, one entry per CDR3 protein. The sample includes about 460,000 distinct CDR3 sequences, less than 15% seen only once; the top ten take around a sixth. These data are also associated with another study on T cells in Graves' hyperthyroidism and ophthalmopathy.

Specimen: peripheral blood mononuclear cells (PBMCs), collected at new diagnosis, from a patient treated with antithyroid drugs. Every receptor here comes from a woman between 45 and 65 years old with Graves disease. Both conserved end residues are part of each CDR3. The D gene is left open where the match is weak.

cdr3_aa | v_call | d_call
CASSSRSGSQETQYF | TRBV3-1 | -
CASSLASLQSYNEQFF | TRBV7-6 | -
CASSESKWDTQYF | TRBV10-1 | -
CASSIGTPGELFF | TRBV5-1 | -
CATSDFLAQETQYF | TRBV24-1 | -
CASLRGETQYF | TRBV28 | -
CASSQGVEVGELFF | TRBV4-1 | -
CASSLWDRGVFTF | TRBV27 | TRBD1
CASSLVASEYTDTQYF | TRBV5-1 | -
CASSQGNGGWMNTEAFF | TRBV3-1 | -
CASSLAATSGRAGNEQFF | TRBV5-1 | TRBD2
CASSPPTFERRGTEAFF | TRBV18 | -
CASSRRRRYGNQPQHF | TRBV5-6 | -
CASSQGASQPQHF | TRBV3-1 | -
CASSLRASGQETQYF | TRBV11-1 | TRBD2
CASREGARDTGELFF | TRBV19 | -
CASSDRGRSGELFF | TRBV28 | TRBD1
CASSQEGMGTYAYNEQFF | TRBV14 | -
CSAPSSSGGAEQYF | TRBV20-1 | -
CASSFIGGDEAFF | TRBV5-4 | -
CAMAREGWYNEQFF | TRBV6-1 | TRBD2
CASGRGSSYNEQFF | TRBV3-1 | TRBD2
CASSYSTGTSGTNEQFF | TRBV6-6 | TRBD2
CASSEDRDYGYTF | TRBV2 | TRBD1
CASSYLVGTSPSYNEQFF | TRBV6-2/TRBV6-3 | TRBD2
CAGHRRGYTDTQYF | TRBV30 | -
CASSPQGAYNIQYF | TRBV5-1 | TRBD1
CASAREVMNTEAFF | TRBV28 | -
CASCTTPGQGGYQPQHF | TRBV2 | TRBD1
CSAGTGGYEQYF | TRBV20-1 | TRBD1
CASSLSGGRGRWEQYF | TRBV6-1 | TRBD1
CASTETGGYYGYTF | TRBV19 | TRBD1
CASSLWGSGANVLTF | TRBV27 | -
CASINTGPVVDNEQFF | TRBV28 | -
CASSYEDPGLFYNEQFF | TRBV6-2/TRBV6-3 | -
CASSLADQETQYF | TRBV7-8 | -
CAWSPHRGAPEAFF | TRBV30 | TRBD1
CASSLRMDRGFRNTIYF | TRBV7-3 | TRBD1
CASSPPGTADYEQYF | TRBV5-4 | TRBD1
CASSSLAGVQETQYF | TRBV5-1 | TRBD2
CASYLSPAVLAGDNEQFF | TRBV5-1 | TRBD2
CAISEGRTNEKLFF | TRBV10-3 | -
CASSEEGATNEKLFF | TRBV28 | -
CASSSEPLAGVQETQYF | TRBV5-1 | TRBD2
CSVVGGEKQYF | TRBV29-1 | -
CASSQGGGLGSYEQYF | TRBV4-1 | TRBD2
CASSEYLGGRTDTQYF | TRBV25-1 | -
CASSGGGRDTQYF | TRBV2 | TRBD2
CASSFYGDPYEQYF | TRBV3-1 | -
CASDRTSGSADTQYF | TRBV6-1 | TRBD2
CSVTGEYGYTF | TRBV29-1 | -